The 21 T cell receptor beta chains presented below share a single source sample, sequenced in a study of cytomegalovirus exposure and HLA in healthy donors. The study ran its PCR with 60 Vbeta and 13 Jbeta primers. Sequenced by immunoSEQ multiplex PCR; TCRdb stores in-frame clones only, minus some. The table includes hundreds of thousands of clones, around 80% detected once. Sequences were obtained from PBMCs. The source of these receptors is a man between 18 and 35 years old in good health and CMV-seronegative.

The chain has TRBV9 and TRBJ2-3; 9 bases fit TRBD2. V shed 0 bases, J shed 6 bases, and the junction held 5 bases outside the gene matches. This CDR3 spans 15 amino acids. Germline V lookup: CDR1 SGDLS, CDR2 YYNGEE. This CDR3 reads CASSVEAGGEDTQYF. The CDR3 DNA follows: TGTGCCAGCAGCGTAGAAGCGGGAGGTGAGGATACGCAGTATTTT.

The rearrangement uses TRBV19 and TRBJ1-1; unclear D gene. Germline CDR1 and CDR2: LNHDA and SQIVND (reference sequence). V shed 7 bases and J shed 1 base, with 10 bases lying between them. The CDR3 totals 13 residues. CDR3 nucleotide sequence: TGTGCCAGTACGTACAGTTGGAACACTGAAGCTTTCTTT. This codes for CASTYSWNTEAFF. Combining the CDR3 with reference TRBV19 and TRBJ1-1 gives the whole variable domain DGGITQSPKYLFRKEGQNVTLSCEQNLNHDAMYWYRQDPGQGLRLIYYSQIVNDFQKGDIAEGYSVSREKKESFPLTVTSAQKNPTAFYLCASTYSWNTEAFFGQGTRLTVV.

The chain combines TRBV7-9 with TRBJ1-1, with TRBD1 matching over 7 bases. The V gene end was trimmed by 2 bases and the J gene end by 8 bases; junction bases not matched to a gene: 2. This CDR3 region has 12 residues. Looked up from germline, CDR1 is SEHNR and CDR2 is FQNEAQ (reference sequence). The CDR3 bases are TGTGCCAGCAGCTTAACAGGGGACGAAGCTTTCTTT. Translating it yields CASSLTGDEAFF.

In this sample, this clone turned up once. V is TRBV7-9 and J is TRBJ2-7; weak D call: TRBD1 (5 bases). Germline loops: CDR1 SEHNR, CDR2 FQNEAQ (reference sequence). V was trimmed by 5 bases and J by 4 bases, leaving 15 bases between them. This CDR3 has 14 residues. The CDR3 DNA is TGTGCCAGCAGCGACCGACAGACTCGTTACGAGCAGTACTTC. This codes for CASSDRQTRYEQYF.

This chain uses TRBV2 with TRBJ1-2, with 8 bases matching TRBD1. The ends lost 8 bases at V and 7 bases at J; junction bases unmatched: 9. Germline lookup yields CDR1 SNHLY and CDR2 FYNNEI. The CDR3 loop spans 13 amino acids. The CDR3 coding sequence is TGTGCCAGCGGCCTGACAGGGGATTTTGGCTACACCTTC. This translates into CASGLTGDFGYTF. The variable domain in full, with the rest retrieved from reference TRBV2 and TRBJ1-2, is EPEVTQTPSHQVTQMGQEVILRCVPISNHLYFYWYRQILGQKVEFLVSFYNNEISEKSEIFDDQFSVERPDGSNFTLKIRSTKLEDSAMYFCASGLTGDFGYTFGSGTRLTVV.

This clone was seen a few times. The chain uses TRBV10-2 and TRBJ2-7; D perhaps matches TRBD2 (7 bases). V was trimmed by 7 bases and J by 6 bases, leaving 16 bases between them. The CDR3 runs 13 residues. Germline assignment: CDR1 WSHSY and CDR2 SAAADI. The CDR3 DNA sequence: TGCGCCAGCACCTTTAGAGGGGGGGCCGAGCAGTACTTC. Translated, it gives CASTFRGGAEQYF.

V is TRBV7-2 and J is TRBJ2-1; 9 bases agree with TRBD2. Trimming removed 1 base from V and 9 bases from J; junction bases left unmatched: 4. Per the germline V gene, CDR1 is SGHTA and CDR2 is FQGNSA. The length of the CDR3 is 14 residues. CDR3 in amino acids: CASSLVSGSGEQFF. DNA for the CDR3: TGTGCCAGCAGCTTAGTTAGCGGGAGTGGTGAGCAGTTCTTC.

The V gene is TRBV6-6, the J gene TRBJ2-7, with D perhaps TRBD2 (5 bases). With 0 bases removed from V and 6 bases from J, the gap between germline ends came to 15 bases. The CDR3 totals 15 residues. From germline, CDR1 is MNHNY and CDR2 SVGAGI (reference sequence). The CDR3 nucleotides read TGTGCCAGCAGTTACTCCGGGGAGTGGGGAGCCGAGCAGTACTTC. Its translation is CASSYSGEWGAEQYF.

The chain employs TRBV7-9 and TRBJ2-1; 7 positions agree with TRBD2. CDR3 length equals 14 residues. The junction had 15 bases not matched to a gene; V was cut back by 6 bases and J by 13 bases. Germline CDR1 and CDR2: SEHNR and FQNEAQ (reference sequence). CDR3 nucleotides: TGTGCCAGCAGTCCCTCGGGGGGAGGGCCAGGACAGTTCTTC. As protein: CASSPSGGGPGQFF.

The genes are TRBV7-8 and TRBJ2-7; 10 nucleotides agree with TRBD1. V trimming: 1 base; J trimming: 3 bases; junction bases outside the gene matches: 6. This CDR3 spans 16 amino acids. From germline, CDR1 is SGHVS and CDR2 FQNEAQ. This CDR3 is CASSLVSGQGGYEQYF. CDR3 nucleotides: TGTGCCAGCAGCTTAGTTAGCGGACAGGGGGGCTACGAGCAGTACTTC.

This clone was observed a handful of times. This chain links TRBV5-1 with TRBJ2-2, with TRBD2 identical over 10 bases. V dropped 0 bases and J dropped 6; count of bases not matched to a gene: 5. This CDR3 contains 16 residues. Per germline, CDR1 SGHRS and CDR2 YFSETQ. CDR3: CASSLASSGRAGELFF. The CDR3 DNA is TGCGCCAGCAGCTTGGCGTCTAGCGGGAGAGCCGGGGAGCTGTTTTTT.

Only a few counts were recorded for this clone. The V call is TRBV9, the J call TRBJ2-5; 8 bases match TRBD1. Germline V CDR1 and CDR2: SGDLS, YYNGEE. V gave up 2 bases and J gave up 5 bases; unmatched junction bases: 11. CDR3 size: 16 residues. CDR3: CASSVLGDRTRETQYF. For the CDR3, the DNA is TGTGCCAGCAGCGTCCTAGGGGACAGGACAAGGGAGACCCAGTACTTC.

The chain employs TRBV30 and TRBJ1-3; possibly TRBD1 for D (6 bases). The CDR3 runs 14 residues. Trimming removed 8 bases at V and 0 bases at J, with 14 bases between. Germline CDR1 reads GTSNPN; CDR2 reads SVGIG (reference sequence). The CDR3 DNA follows: TGTGCCCAAAGTGGACAGCTCTCTGGAAACACCATATATTTT. Translation: CAQSGQLSGNTIYF.

The V gene is TRBV2, the J gene TRBJ2-3; TRBD2 matches 13 bases. The V gene end was trimmed by 11 bases and the J gene end by 3 bases; junction bases not matched to a gene: 8. CDR3 length equals 15 residues. Germline V CDR1 and CDR2: SNHLY, FYNNEI. The CDR3: CAGPRTSGSTDTQYF. CDR3 DNA sequence: TGTGCCGGCCCTAGGACTAGCGGGAGTACAGATACGCAGTATTTT.

The chain links TRBV5-1 to TRBJ2-7; TRBD1 matches 7 bases. Per germline, CDR1 SGHRS and CDR2 YFSETQ. The CDR3 covers 12 residues. After removal of 4 bases from V and 3 bases from J, the junction contained 1 base not matched to a gene. The CDR3, as DNA: TGCGCCAGCAGCGACAGGGTCTACGAGCAGTACTTC. Its protein is CASSDRVYEQYF.

This chain connects TRBV4-1 to TRBJ2-7; maybe TRBD1 (6 bases). Germline CDR1 reads MGHRA; CDR2 reads YSYEKL. This CDR3 has 15 amino acids. V was trimmed by 3 bases and J by 3 bases, leaving 15 bases between them. The CDR3 is CASSQGNTGRYEQYF. The CDR3 DNA follows: TGCGCCAGCAGCCAGGGAAATACAGGGCGCTACGAGCAGTACTTC.

The chain links TRBV7-9 to TRBJ1-2; TRBD1 matches at 11 bases. The CDR3 has 12 amino acids. Germline loops: CDR1 SEHNR, CDR2 FQNEAQ (reference sequence). J was trimmed by 8 bases and V by 4 bases; bases with no gene match: 0. The CDR3 DNA follows: TGTGCCAGCAGCTGGACAGGGGGCGGCTACACCTTC. Protein: CASSWTGGGYTF.

The chain carries TRBV6-6 and TRBJ2-7; 9 positions agree with TRBD2. The junction had 5 bases not matched to a gene; V was cut back by 0 bases and J by 5 bases. The CDR3 runs 15 residues. CDR1 MNHNY and CDR2 SVGAGI come from the germline V gene (reference sequence). The DNA for the CDR3 is TGTGCCAGCAGTTACTCGGGTAGCGGGAGCCACGAGCAGTACTTC. This translates into CASSYSGSGSHEQYF.

V and J are TRBV2 and TRBJ1-1; perhaps TRBD1 as D (6 bases). Trimming took 6 bases from V and 0 from J, leaving 11 bases between them. The CDR3 totals 14 residues. CDR1 and CDR2 from the germline V gene are SNHLY and FYNNEI. The CDR3 is CASSSQGLNTEAFF. Written as DNA, the CDR3 is TGTGCCAGCAGCTCACAGGGATTGAACACTGAAGCTTTCTTT.

The rearrangement links TRBV2 to TRBJ1-2; perhaps TRBD1 as D (6 bases). The CDR3 is made up of 14 amino acids. Deletions cut 2 bases from V and 6 bases from J, with 13 bases between. CDR1 SNHLY and CDR2 FYNNEI come from the germline V gene. The CDR3 spells CASSEIGGDHGYTF. For the CDR3, the DNA is TGTGCCAGCAGTGAAATAGGGGGGGATCATGGCTACACCTTC.

The sample holds one count of this clone. J is TRBJ2-3 and V is TRBV19, with TRBD1 matching over 9 bases. The CDR3 runs 16 residues. CDR1 is LNHDA, CDR2 SQIVND, per germline (reference sequence). The V and J ends lost 3 bases and 6 bases, in that order; junction bases with no gene match: 10. The CDR3 DNA sequence: TGTGCCAGTAGTATGGACAGGGGTACCGGCAGCGATACGCAGTATTTT. It codes for CASSMDRGTGSDTQYF.